The present TCR beta chain was sequenced within a study of shared clonotypes between healthy human individuals (dated by TCRdb to about 2020). Concerning the study at large: The cohort included a few men and a couple of women between 18 and 49 years of age. Per donor, three plates each were used for CD4 naive and CD4 memory, two for CD8 naive, and one for CD8 memory. Per donor, leukapheresis produced somewhere between about 0.94 and 9.5 billion PBMCs. The study deeply sequenced blood TCR repertoires of about 5 healthy adults to estimate repertoire size and the extent of clonotype sharing between individuals. Different laboratories and diverse techniques were used to prepare libraries and sequence TCR repertoires, to increase sequencing depth and limit assay-specific biases. General findings and caveats noted by the study authors: The small number of donors limited the genetic and exposure-history diversity represented. Larger estimated clonotype richness was generally found for naive subsets than for memory subsets. Only blood was sampled, and tissue TCR repertoires likely differ from those in blood. Pairwise subsampling led to the expectation that sequencing depth would affect the degree of clonotype sharing among donors. Rarefaction of sorted-subset datasets indicated incomplete sequencing despite the large sequencing depth. Compared with non-shared clonotypes, the clonotypes found in all four sorted-subset donors had higher generation probabilities. Sharing across four donors was observed for roughly 5% of naive CD4, 3% to 3.5% of naive CD8, 2% to 2.5% of memory CD4, and about 0.39% of memory CD8 clonotypes.

Comments on this clone: The target of this receptor is not known. No clone much larger than this one lies a single base away; base qualities are absent.

TCR CDR3 regions were amplified from genomic DNA by multiplex PCR using the deep immunoSEQ assay. Extracted genomic DNA from each cell subset was distributed evenly across all wells of several immunoSEQ 96-well plates, and each plate was treated as a replicate. For sorted subsets, about 200 ng genomic DNA, equal to 30,000 or so T cell genomes, was loaded into each replicate PCR. The purified libraries were quantified using a Qubit 3.0 fluorometer, sized with a Bioanalyzer 2100, and then quantified again using the KAPA Library Quantification kit. A separate single-read 150-cycle Illumina NextSeq 550 flow cell was used to sequence each immunoSEQ 96-well plate. The original methods were these. The immunoSEQ output contained only junctional sequences without quality scores, so filtering could not match that applied to full-length reads. Sequences were annotated with PyIR, a Python wrapper for IgBLAST v1.9, using IMGT germline references to assign V/J genes and CDR3. Reads with weak V/J assignments (E-value above 1e-6), missing CDR3, stop codons, out-of-frame junctions, or ambiguous translated residues were removed. V3J clonotypes were defined as sequences sharing the same inferred V gene, J gene, and CDR3 amino acid sequence. The percentage overlap between two repertoires was calculated by dividing the number of shared unique clonotypes by the size of the smaller repertoire. Repertoire richness was assessed with RTK rarefaction, the Chao1 estimator, and Recon v2.1 estimates of unobserved clonotypes. OLGA was used to compute generation probabilities for all TCRbeta clonotypes that the gDNA method yielded from a handful of donors. TCRdb limited this immuneACCESS table to in-frame rearrangements with V and J called. A share of clones is missing; checked studies link under half to unresolved V genes, and the rest is unexplained. V and J calls and clone size are as listed in that table; D and trimming were resolved from the DNA. Recorded for this sample are 2 million to 2.5 million clones; about 90% of them occurred a single time. Together, the top ten hold 0.3% to 0.4% of the sample.

The donors were healthy, HIV-negative adults with no recently reported acute infections or vaccinations. Every donor was a Caucasian adult living in Nashville, Tennessee, USA. Magnetic negative selection was used to enrich CD4+ T cells, after which naive cells were positively selected on CD45RA and the negative fraction became the memory subset. Blood was collected by leukapheresis, and PBMCs were isolated by Ficoll-Histopaque density gradient centrifugation and then cryopreserved in liquid nitrogen vapor phase. Analytical flow cytometry was used to check the purity and quantity of every magnetically sorted T cell population. Genomic DNA was isolated from every sorted fraction and measured by UV absorbance on a Nanodrop 2000c. Reading from cysteine to phenylalanine, the CDR3 counts 14 amino acids. Left in the record is the CDR3 DNA by itself, 42 bases read in frame from the first base. The germline V gene encodes CDR1 KGHSH and CDR2 LQKENI. Trimming at the junction amounts to 3 bases on V and 5 bases on J, and the germline ends lie 14 bases apart.

The sample was naive CD4+ T cells from PBMCs. The meaning of the sample's cell subset or site label: CD45RA+ positively selected. The chain is made from TRBV18 and TRBJ2-7; the D gene is not confidently resolved. This clonotype was sampled from a man aged 18 to 29 in good health. Some clones in this sample may be carry-over from other donors' samples. The DNA sequence is given as TGTGCCAGCTCACCCCCGGGCAGGTTCAACGAGCAGTACTTC. Its translation reads: CASSPPGRFNEQYF.